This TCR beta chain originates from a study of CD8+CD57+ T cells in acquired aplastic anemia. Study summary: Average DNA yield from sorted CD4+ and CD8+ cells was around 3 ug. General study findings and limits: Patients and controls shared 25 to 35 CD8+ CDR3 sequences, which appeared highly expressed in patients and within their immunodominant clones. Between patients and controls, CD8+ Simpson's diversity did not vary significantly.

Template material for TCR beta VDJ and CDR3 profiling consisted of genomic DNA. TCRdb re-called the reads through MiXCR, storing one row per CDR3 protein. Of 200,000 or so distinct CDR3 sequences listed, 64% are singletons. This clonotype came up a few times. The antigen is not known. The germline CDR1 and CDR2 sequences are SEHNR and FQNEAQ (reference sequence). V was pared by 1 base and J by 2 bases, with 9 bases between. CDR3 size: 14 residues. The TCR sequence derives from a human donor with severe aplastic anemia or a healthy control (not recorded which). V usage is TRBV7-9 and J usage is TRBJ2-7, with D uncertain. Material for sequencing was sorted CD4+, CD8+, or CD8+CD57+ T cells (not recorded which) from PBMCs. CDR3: CASSLGATTYEQYF. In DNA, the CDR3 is TGTGCCAGCAGCTTAGGAGCAACCACCTACGAGCAGTACTTC.